This entry describes one TCR beta chain. Each TCR library used 3,000 to 3,500 ng of total RNA. Nested amplification of TCRalpha and TCRbeta cDNA involved two PCRs of around 15 and 10 cycles. Using the 5' RACE reads, TCRdb records one entry per CDR3 protein without DNA. This sample's clone table lists 300,000 to 450,000 distinct CDR3 sequences. This CDR3 spans 12 amino acids. CDR1 and CDR2 (germline): KGHDR, SFDVKD. The data belong to a study of monozygotic twins with inflammatory bowel disease. This receptor was taken from a human donor with ulcerative colitis or Crohn's disease, or a healthy co-twin of an affected twin (not recorded which). J is TRBJ1-1 and V is TRBV24-1; the TCRdb call, TRBD1, lacks DNA for checking. Sequencing was performed on blood. The CDR3 loop reads CATRGEGTEAFF.